This TCR beta chain is drawn from a study of cytomegalovirus exposure and HLA in healthy donors. Study at large: The same platform was used for the 95 to 150 validation repertoires and the approximately 670 first-cohort repertoires, a later analysis reported.

As concerns this clone: Its antigen remains unidentified.

The CDR3 runs to 15 residues. Trimming at V came to 3 bases and at J to 4 bases, leaving 4 bases not matched to a gene. CDR1 is SGHRS, CDR2 YFSETQ, per germline. Study-wide results and caveats: Confirmation in vitro established that three CMV-associated chains were specific for CMV antigens.

TCRdb keeps only in-frame clones here, not all; method: immunoSEQ multiplex PCR. Altogether about 68,000 clones are present, about 90% being singletons, with the ten largest covering around 3.2%. The genes are TRBV5-1 and TRBJ2-2, with 9 bases fitting TRBD1. The TCR was taken from a man between 18 and 29 years old in good health and CMV-seronegative. Sequencing was carried out using PBMCs. This CDR3 reads CASSWGQGGTGELFF. The CDR3 DNA follows: TGCGCCAGCAGCTGGGGACAGGGCGGCACCGGGGAGCTGTTTTTT.